This T cell receptor (beta chain) was obtained from a study of T cells in Graves' hyperthyroidism and ophthalmopathy. Findings and limits, study-wide: In blood, most of the thyroid clonotypes expanded above 0.001 were also present.

Notes on this clonotype: Its target is not known.

The TCR beta CDR3 regions underwent amplification using RNA transcripts as the source. A first-round RT-PCR of the TCR CDR3 used the HTBI primer set. TCRdb processed the multiplex PCR reads anew with MiXCR; each CDR3 protein has one entry. Among hundreds of thousands of distinct CDR3 sequences listed, around 17% were seen once. Germline V gene data show CDR1 as MNHEY and CDR2 as SVGEGT. V shed 6 bases, J shed 6 bases, and the junction held 11 bases outside the gene matches. The CDR3 spans 16 residues. This clonotype was obtained from a woman aged 18-29 years with Graves' hyperthyroidism. Specimen: blood. This chain joins TRBV6-2 or TRBV6-3 and TRBJ2-7; 13 bases map to TRBD2. This CDR3 is CASRQGLAGISGEQYF. The CDR3 DNA reads as TGTGCCAGCAGGCAGGGACTAGCGGGAATCTCGGGCGAGCAGTACTTC.